This T cell receptor beta chain was captured in a study of beta chain features in type 1 diabetes. On the study more broadly: Regarding age, gender and cell yields, patients proved similar to healthy donors.

Only a few counts were recorded for this clone. Its antigen is not known. Expressed TCRB transcripts got sequenced, as all isolated RNA was reverse transcribed. The table came from immunoSEQ multiplex PCR; TCRdb's copy has only in-frame clones and leaves some out. The repertoire consists of roughly 230,000 clones, with 9.6% occurring once and the leading ten covering just under 0.035%. Study-wide points: At VDJ recombination sites, type 1 diabetes patients had fewer insertions and more deleted nucleotides. There was no resolution here of whether HLA type influences TCRB rearrangement. Among all four CD4+ subsets, Type 1 diabetes patients had TCRB CDR3s that were moderately but significantly shorter.

Germline V gene sequence: CDR1 SGDLS, CDR2 YYNGEE. The CDR3 runs to 18 residues. V was clipped by 0 bases and J by 0 bases, with 16 bases between them. This sequence originates from a woman between 18 and 30 years old in good health. This chain links TRBV9 with TRBJ2-1, with D maybe TRBD2 (6 bases). The sample comprised naive CD4+ T cells from blood. CDR3 nucleotide sequence: TGTGCCAGCAGCGTAGAGAGCTCGGGACTTTCCTCCTACAATGAGCAGTTCTTC. Translated, it gives CASSVESSGLSSYNEQFF.